A selection of T cell receptor beta chains follows, all from one sample in a study of T cell changes during pregnancy in multiple sclerosis. The data were produced by immunoSEQ multiplex PCR, yet TCRdb's version contains in-frame clones alone and is incomplete. The profile covers 85,000 to 95,000 clones, with 90% to 95% appearing a single time and roughly 1.7% taken by the ten largest. The sample in question was peripheral blood, obtained after pregnancy. Receptors were obtained from a female donor in good health, enrolled as a control in a pregnancy study. The CDR3 runs from the conserved cysteine through the conserved F or W. Fields, in order: clone size, D gene, V gene, J gene, CDR3 protein, CDR3 DNA. D genes are given only for firm matches. Size is omitted from some rows. Given values are once, few, many or a class for expanded clones.

-	-	TRBV7-3	TRBJ2-3	CASSFSTDTQYF	TGTGCCAGCAGCTTTAGTACAGATACGCAGTATTTT
-	TRBD2	TRBV4-3	TRBJ2-7	CASSPRKASGSYEQYF	TGCGCCAGCAGCCCACGGAAGGCTAGCGGTTCCTACGAGCAGTACTTC
-	TRBD2	TRBV23-1	TRBJ2-5	CASSRGRKTQYF	TGCGCCAGCAGTCGCGGGAGAAAGACCCAGTACTTC
-	-	TRBV6-5	TRBJ2-7	CASSYPASKQYF	TGTGCCAGCAGTTACCCCGCCTCTAAGCAGTACTTC
-	TRBD1	TRBV7-9	TRBJ2-7	CASSAPGTDRYEQYF	TGTGCCAGCAGCGCGCCCGGGACAGATCGCTACGAGCAGTACTTC
few	-	TRBV6-6	TRBJ1-2	CASSHRDGYGYTF	TGTGCCAGCAGCCACAGGGACGGCTATGGCTACACCTTC
-	-	TRBV5-6	TRBJ2-6	CASSSRGTGANVLTF	TGTGCCAGCAGCTCCAGGGGAACTGGGGCCAACGTCCTGACTTTC
once	TRBD1	TRBV9	TRBJ2-2	CASSLARQGADTGELFF	TGTGCCAGCAGCCTCGCCCGACAGGGGGCGGACACCGGGGAGCTGTTTTTT
-	-	TRBV4-3	TRBJ2-1	CASSQDRVSEQFF	TGCGCCAGCAGCCAAGACAGGGTCAGCGAGCAGTTCTTC
-	-	TRBV5-1	TRBJ2-2	CASSSPYQGRAGELFF	TGCGCCAGCAGCTCCCCATACCAGGGGAGGGCCGGGGAGCTGTTTTTT
-	TRBD1	TRBV2	TRBJ2-7	CASSGQDPLYEQYF	TGTGCCAGCAGCGGACAGGACCCCCTCTACGAGCAGTACTTC
-	TRBD2	TRBV9	TRBJ2-7	CASSILSGEGEQYF	TGTGCCAGCAGCATCCTTAGCGGGGAGGGGGAGCAGTACTTC
once	-	TRBV28	TRBJ1-5	CASSFPSDRNQPQHF	TGTGCCAGCAGTTTCCCATCAGACAGGAATCAGCCCCAGCATTTT
-	-	TRBV5-6	TRBJ2-5	CASSSRGLQETQYF	TGTGCCAGCAGCTCAAGGGGACTGCAAGAGACCCAGTACTTC
-	TRBD2	TRBV5-1	TRBJ2-3	CASSFASGRTDTQYF	TGCGCCAGCAGCTTCGCTAGCGGACGGACCGATACGCAGTATTTT
-	TRBD1	TRBV15	TRBJ1-1	CATRGKGTDHTEAFF	TGTGCCACCAGAGGGAAGGGGACAGACCACACTGAAGCTTTCTTT
-	TRBD1	TRBV5-1	TRBJ2-6	CASSPGGTGVSGANVLTF	TGCGCCAGCAGTCCGGGGGGGACAGGGGTCTCTGGGGCCAACGTCCTGACTTTC
-	TRBD2	TRBV27	TRBJ2-3	CATTGGDTDTQYF	TGTGCCACCACGGGGGGGGACACAGATACGCAGTATTTT
-	-	TRBV2	TRBJ2-4	CASSERAALAKNIQYF	TGTGCCAGCAGTGAAAGAGCGGCTCTAGCCAAAAACATTCAGTACTTC
-	-	TRBV7-9	TRBJ1-3	CASSLEFRGPNTIYF	TGTGCCAGCAGCTTAGAGTTTAGAGGGCCCAACACCATATATTTT
-	-	TRBV5-6	TRBJ1-1	CASSFQFTEAFF	TGTGCCAGCAGCTTTCAATTCACTGAAGCTTTCTTT
-	-	TRBV27	TRBJ1-1	CASSFGRGSTEAFF	TGTGCCAGCAGTTTCGGAAGGGGGAGCACTGAAGCTTTCTTT
-	-	TRBV27	TRBJ2-7	CASSYRRGHYEQYF	TGTGCCAGCAGTTATCGGAGGGGGCACTACGAGCAGTACTTC
-	TRBD1	TRBV25-1	TRBJ2-7	CASRRDRGQYEQYF	TGTGCCAGCAGGAGGGACAGGGGGCAATACGAGCAGTACTTC
-	TRBD2	TRBV7-3	TRBJ2-7	CASSHGGGAGEQYF	TGTGCCAGCAGCCATGGCGGGGGGGCGGGGGAGCAGTACTTC
-	-	TRBV2	TRBJ1-2	CASRAGPIGYTF	TGTGCCAGCAGAGCTGGGCCGATCGGCTACACCTTC
-	-	TRBV15	TRBJ2-5	CATSPSPEETQYF	TGTGCCACCAGCCCTTCCCCAGAAGAGACCCAGTACTTC
once	TRBD1	TRBV19	TRBJ1-5	CASSIKDRWGQPQHF	TGTGCCAGTAGTATAAAGGACAGGTGGGGTCAGCCCCAGCATTTT
-	TRBD1	TRBV6-5	TRBJ2-2	CASTRDRANTGELFF	TGTGCCAGCACAAGAGACAGGGCGAACACCGGGGAGCTGTTTTTT
once	-	TRBV29-1	TRBJ2-5	CSVQDSIGGSQETQYF	TGCAGCGTTCAAGACTCAATCGGAGGTAGCCAAGAGACCCAGTACTTC
once	TRBD2	TRBV13	TRBJ2-7	CASSFTSGGLVEQYF	TGTGCCAGCAGCTTCACTAGCGGGGGGTTAGTCGAGCAGTACTTC
-	-	TRBV4-3	TRBJ2-2	CASSRSGENTGELFF	TGCGCCAGCAGCAGATCGGGGGAAAACACCGGGGAGCTGTTTTTT
-	TRBD1	TRBV7-9	TRBJ2-1	CASRHAPDRYNEQFF	TGTGCCAGCAGGCACGCCCCGGACAGGTACAATGAGCAGTTCTTC
-	-	TRBV10-3	TRBJ1-6	CAISESGASYNSPLHF	TGTGCCATCAGTGAGTCAGGGGCCTCCTATAATTCACCCCTCCACTTT
-	TRBD1	TRBV4-3	TRBJ2-7	CASSQAGGGSYEQYF	TGCGCCAGCAGCCAAGCAGGGGGTGGGTCCTACGAGCAGTACTTC
-	TRBD1	TRBV27	TRBJ1-2	CASSFNRGLDGYTF	TGTGCCAGCAGTTTTAACAGGGGCTTGGATGGCTACACCTTC
-	-	TRBV7-9	TRBJ2-1	CASSSGGANEQFF	TGTGCCAGCAGCTCGGGGGGCGCTAATGAGCAGTTCTTC
-	TRBD1	TRBV6-5	TRBJ1-1	CASSYSPIDRGLAKFF	TGTGCCAGCAGTTACTCCCCAATCGACAGGGGGCTCGCGAAGTTCTTT
-	-	TRBV18	TRBJ1-1	CASSPKSGGLNTEAFF	TGTGCCAGCTCACCAAAATCTGGAGGACTGAACACTGAAGCTTTCTTT
-	-	TRBV7-2	TRBJ2-7	CASSPSGASSYEQYF	TGTGCCAGCAGCCCCAGTGGGGCAAGCTCCTACGAGCAGTACTTC
-	-	TRBV7-2	TRBJ2-3	CASSPRVWGGTDTQYF	TGTGCCAGCAGTCCCCGTGTGTGGGGGGGCACAGATACGCAGTATTTT
-	TRBD2	TRBV5-6	TRBJ2-5	CASSLVGGGDQETQYF	TGTGCCAGCAGCTTGGTCGGCGGGGGAGACCAAGAGACCCAGTACTTC
-	-	TRBV28	TRBJ2-2	CASITGRGELFF	TGTGCCAGCATTACGGGGAGGGGGGAGCTGTTTTTT
-	TRBD1	TRBV10-2	TRBJ2-7	CASIRQGSYEQYF	TGCGCCAGCATTCGACAGGGATCCTACGAGCAGTACTTC
few	-	TRBV10-3	TRBJ2-3	CAISDAGIASTDTQYF	TGTGCCATCAGTGACGCGGGAATTGCTAGCACAGATACGCAGTATTTT
-	TRBD1	TRBV29-1	TRBJ2-5	CSVERDREETQYF	TGCAGCGTTGAACGGGACAGGGAAGAGACCCAGTACTTC
-	-	TRBV5-8	TRBJ1-3	CASSVGSSGNTIYF	TGTGCCAGCAGCGTCGGGAGCTCTGGAAACACCATATATTTT
-	TRBD2	TRBV9	TRBJ2-7	CASSIGLAANSYEQYF	TGTGCCAGCAGCATAGGACTAGCGGCGAACTCCTACGAGCAGTACTTC
once	TRBD1	TRBV27	TRBJ1-2	CASSPSGTGHNYGYTF	TGTGCCAGCAGTCCCTCCGGGACAGGCCATAACTATGGCTACACCTTC
-	-	TRBV27	TRBJ2-4	CASSPGQTKNIQYF	TGTGCCAGCAGTCCCGGACAGACCAAAAACATTCAGTACTTC
once	TRBD2	TRBV5-1	TRBJ2-1	CASSPIAGGYNEQFF	TGCGCCAGCAGCCCTATAGCGGGGGGATACAATGAGCAGTTCTTC
few	-	TRBV6-5	TRBJ1-1	CASFPRGITNTEAFF	TGTGCCAGCTTCCCTAGGGGCATCACGAACACTGAAGCTTTCTTT